This T cell receptor beta chain was obtained from a study of vaccination and CD4 T cells after COVID-19 (dated 2022 in TCRdb). Broadly, across the study: Convalescent patients had a positive SARS-CoV-2 result on nasal swab PCR, and of these patients, some 10 had mild disease and one had severe disease. The convalescent cohort comprised six males and four females, including two Hispanic individuals, seven Caucasians, two Asians and one multiracial person. Two doses of either the Pfizer-BioNTech BNT162b2 vaccine (n=8) or the Moderna mRNA-1273 vaccine (n=2) were administered to participants. Post-COVID blood samples from convalescent patients were collected a median of around 110 days after diagnosis, with a range of roughly 30 to 170 days. Post-vaccine blood samples were taken a median of approximately 70 days after the second vaccine dose, with a range of 14 to 241 days. Overlapping spike peptide pools from SARS-CoV-2 and from the common cold coronaviruses HCoV-NL63, HCoV-OC43 and HCoV-229E were used as culture stimuli. In control cultures, a CEFX viral epitope pool was used as positive control, an HIV-1 Nef peptide pool was used as negative control, or no peptide was added. In 10 COVID-19 convalescent patients and several infection-naive healthy vaccine recipients, researchers compared the spike-specific CD4+ TCR repertoire from before mRNA vaccination with the repertoire from after.

According to the study, the label for this sample's treatment or condition signals: approximately nine-day PBMC culture with coronavirus spike peptide pools or control peptides (ViraFEST assay). To expand antigen-specific T cells with peptide pools and then pick out the expanded clonotypes through TCR sequencing, the study relied on the ViraFEST assay. Positive SARS-CoV-2 PCR tests in the convalescent patients dated from March to December 2020, before Alpha, Beta and Delta variants emerged in the United States. PBMCs were cultured at roughly 1.8 million per well in IMDM supplemented with roughly 5.2% human AB serum and 10 IU/ml IL-2, with around 10 ug/ml peptide pools added. On days 3 and 7, half of the culture medium was replaced with fresh IL-2-containing medium. Once the cells had been in culture for less than 12 days, the EasySep CD4+ T cell isolation kit was used to isolate CD4+ T cells by negative selection. Ficoll-Paque Plus gradient centrifugation was used to isolate PBMCs from whole blood, and the isolated PBMCs were then either used fresh or cryopreserved at -140C. Triplicate wells were generally used for each culture condition.

Sequences LNHDA (CDR1) and SQIVND (CDR2) are obtained from the germline V gene (reference sequence). The CDR3 goes from the cysteine to the phenylalanine over 15 residues. Kept here is only the CDR3 DNA, which spans 45 bases and is read in frame from base 1. V has 6 bases trimmed and J has 6 bases trimmed; junction bases matching no gene number 10. What the research found in general, with its limitations: Relatively few convalescent patients were included in the study, and early timepoints after natural infection were not analyzed. The median number of SARS-CoV-2-reactive clonotypes rose from 20 to 25 after infection to some 40 after vaccination, but the change was not significant. Nearly all vaccine-specific clones in convalescent patients (304 of 307) were mono-reactive for SARS-CoV-2 spike rather than cross-reactive with common cold coronaviruses. In convalescent patients, a median about 86% of post-vaccine SARS-CoV-2-reactive clones were detected only after vaccination, suggesting vaccine-specific priming.

This clonotype was seen a handful of times. No antigen is known for it. No clone much larger than this one lies a single base away; base qualities are absent. Library construction relied on PCR. DNA from cultured CD4+ T cells was subjected to TCR sequencing with the Oncomine TCR Beta short-read assay at the Johns Hopkins FTIC core. The QIAamp micro DNA kit was used to extract genomic DNA from the cultured CD4+ T cells. The Oncomine TCR Beta libraries from cultured CD4+ T cells were pooled using unique dual indexes and then sequenced on an Illumina iSeq 100. From the authors' description of their analysis: Non-productive sequences were filtered out, and CDR3s that did not start with C, did not end with F or W, or were shorter than 7 amino acids were discarded. Antigen-specific clonotypes were identified with the MANAFEST web application by comparing peptide-stimulated wells with reference and other culture wells. Positive clones required FDR below 0.05, an odds ratio above 5, and productive frequency above 0.1% in at least two of three replicate wells. A clonotype was classed as cross-reactive if the clonotype showed significant expansion both in SARS-CoV-2 spike wells and in at least one common cold coronavirus spike condition. Using R version 3.6.1, CDR3 homology was evaluated through Levenshtein distances (stringdist) along with unrooted phylogenetic trees (ape). TCRdb itself trimmed the public reads at Q25 with fastp, ran MiXCR and retained productive beta chains. Merged by CDR3 protein, the rows form single entries marked with the most common genes and DNA. None of the V and J calls come from the authors' own analysis; TCRdb made them. This sample has some 12,000 distinct CDR3 sequences in its table, and around 48% of those were observed once. The ten biggest clones cover around 15% of the sample.

Sequenced sample: CD4+ T cells from blood, cultured in vitro. The source is a human donor who had recovered from COVID-19. This chain joins TRBV19 to TRBJ1-4, with TRBD1 identical over 7 junction bases. The CDR3 region: CASSLRQGQDEKLFF. The sequence in DNA is TGTGCCAGTAGCCTACGACAGGGACAAGATGAAAAACTGTTTTTT.